This T cell receptor beta chain originates from a study of blood T cell repertoires in COVID-19. TCRdb's copy holds only in-frame clones and misses some; the assay was immunoSEQ multiplex PCR. Found here are 250,000 to 350,000 clones, roughly 84% of them singletons; the top ten hold more than 1.1%. The TCR originated in a human donor with COVID-19, enrolled during active disease. The donor label of this sample is uncertain. Sequences were obtained from peripheral blood.

The CDR3 DNA reads as TGTGCCAGCAGCCAGACTCCGCTCCGAGATCAGCTTGTGGGACAGACTTCCTACGAGCAGTACTTC. It yields the protein CASSQTPLRDQLVGQTSYEQYF. The V gene is TRBV3-1 (or the pseudogene TRBV3-2), the J gene TRBJ2-7; 7 bases are a match to TRBD1. Germline V gives CDR1 LGHDT, CDR2 YNNKEL (reference sequence). V shed 3 bases, J shed 1 base, and the junction held 27 bases outside the gene matches. There are 22 residues in the CDR3.